Presented here are 14 T cell receptor beta chains from one specimen sequenced in a study of memory CD4+ T cells and cytomegalovirus serostatus. Here immunoSEQ multiplex PCR was the method, and the copy in TCRdb shows in-frame clones only, minus some. The table has over 65,000 clones, 60% to 80% seen once. Single viable CD3+CD4+CD8-CD45RO+ cells were sorted as the memory CD4+ T cells. Sequencing was done on a sample of memory CD4+ T cells from blood. These TCRs come from an adult in good health and CMV-seropositive.

This chain joins TRBV29-1 and TRBJ2-2; 9 positions agree with TRBD1. Germline values: CDR1 SQVTM, CDR2 ANQGSEA. With 6 bases clipped from V and 6 bases from J, the junction kept 8 bases outside the gene matches. The CDR3 extends over 14 amino acids. The CDR3 reads CSVSRDRDAGELFF. CDR3 coding DNA: TGCAGCGTCAGCCGGGACAGGGACGCCGGGGAGCTGTTTTTT.

This sequence joins TRBV6-1 and TRBJ1-2; possibly TRBD1 for D (5 bases). The CDR3 is 13 amino acids. Germline V lookup: CDR1 MNHNS, CDR2 SASEGT. Trimming removed 8 bases from V and 2 bases from J, with 12 bases in between. In DNA form, the CDR3 reads TGTGCCAGCGTGGAACGACAGAACTATGGCTACACCTTC. This translates into CASVERQNYGYTF.

V gene TRBV7-6 combines with J gene TRBJ1-6; D gene ambiguous. The germline gives CDR1 SGHVS, CDR2 FNYEAQ. The CDR3 totals 14 residues. Trimming shortened V by 0 bases and J by 5 bases, and 5 bases separated the two germline ends. CDR3 nucleotides: TGTGCCAGCAGCTTAGCAGAGGATAATTCACCCCTCCACTTT. Encoded protein: CASSLAEDNSPLHF.

V is TRBV28 and J is TRBJ2-1, with 9 positions matching TRBD2. Germline trimming cut 8 bases from V and 9 bases from J; bases unmatched to any gene: 14. The CDR3 consists of 15 residues. The germline V gene has CDR1 MDHEN and CDR2 SYDVKM. The CDR3 DNA reads TGTGCCAGCGCTCTAGCGGGGCGGGCACGTGTTGAGCAGTTCTTC. Protein: CASALAGRARVEQFF.

J is TRBJ2-7 and V is TRBV28, with D possibly TRBD1 on 5 matching bases. V was shortened by 3 bases and J by 13 bases, with 13 bases between the two germline ends. The V gene's germline CDR1 is MDHEN and CDR2 SYDVKM. The CDR3 covers 11 residues. DNA of the CDR3: TGTGCCAGCAGTTTGGCGTCAGGGATATACTTC. It encodes CASSLASGIYF.

This clone appeared a few times. V is TRBV25-1 and J is TRBJ1-1; D is unresolved. CDR1 is MGHDK, CDR2 SYGVNS, per germline. This CDR3 has 12 amino acids. V lost 3 bases and J 12 bases, leaving 14 bases between the germline ends. This CDR3 reads CASSEREHVPFF. In DNA form, the CDR3 reads TGTGCCAGCAGTGAGCGGGAGCACGTTCCTTTCTTT.

The chain joins TRBV5-4 to TRBJ1-2; D is unresolved. V lost 0 bases and J 5 bases, leaving 8 bases between the germline ends. CDR1 and CDR2 (germline): SGHNT, YYREEE (reference sequence). CDR3 size: 13 residues. For the CDR3, the DNA is TGTGCCAGCAGCTTGGGGCTTGTGTATGGCTACACCTTC. The encoded protein is CASSLGLVYGYTF.

This chain uses TRBV7-9 with TRBJ2-3, with D perhaps being TRBD1 or TRBD2 (6 bases each). This CDR3 spans 14 amino acids. The ends were cut back, 6 bases at V and 5 bases at J, with 15 bases in the middle. Germline V lookup: CDR1 SEHNR, CDR2 FQNEAQ (reference sequence). CDR3 coding DNA: TGTGCCAGCAGGGGGGGCGGCGGAGGAGATACGCAGTATTTT. It translates to CASRGGGGGDTQYF.

V and J are TRBV23-1 and TRBJ2-7; D remains unclear. TRBV23-1 counts as an open reading frame of uncertain function. There are 13 residues in the CDR3. V was trimmed by 4 bases and J by 4 bases, leaving 11 bases between them. CDR3 DNA sequence: TGCGCCAGCAGTCGACCGTTTAGATACGAGCAGTACGTC. It specifies CASSRPFRYEQYV.

The V call is TRBV10-3, the J call TRBJ2-7; 9 bases match TRBD1. This CDR3 region has 15 residues. V trimming: 6 bases; J trimming: 1 base; junction bases outside the gene matches: 7. Germline lookup yields CDR1 ENHRY and CDR2 SYGVKD. The CDR3 nucleotides read TGTGCCATCAGCCAGGGGACAGGGAAGTCCTACGAGCAGTACTTC. Translating it yields CAISQGTGKSYEQYF.

The J gene is TRBJ2-2, the V gene TRBV30; TRBD1 matches at 9 bases. The CDR3 extends over 15 amino acids. Germline V gives CDR1 GTSNPN, CDR2 SVGIG (reference sequence). V was pared by 2 bases and J by 2 bases, with 3 bases of the junction left unmatched. The CDR3 nucleotides are TGTGCCTGGAGTCGGGGACAGGGAAACACCGGGGAGCTGTTTTTT. It translates to CAWSRGQGNTGELFF.

The chain recombines TRBV7-2 with TRBJ2-7; D possibly matches TRBD1 or TRBD2 (5 bases each). This CDR3 is 14 amino acids long. V lost 5 bases and J lost 7, with 18 bases in between. The germline V gene encodes CDR1 SGHTA and CDR2 FQGNSA. The DNA for the CDR3 is TGTGCCAGCAGCCCCGTTGTGGGGGTGCGGGAGCAGTACTTC. Encoded protein: CASSPVVGVREQYF.

V gene TRBV18 combines with J gene TRBJ1-2; D perhaps matches TRBD1 (5 bases). CDR1 and CDR2 (germline): KGHSH, LQKENI. Trimming removed 2 bases at V and 6 bases at J, with 16 bases between. The CDR3 is 15 residues long. CDR3 amino acids: CASSPVNTGGNGYTF. CDR3 DNA: TGTGCCAGCTCACCAGTTAACACGGGGGGAAATGGCTACACCTTC.

This clone has only a few counts. This chain uses TRBV7-2 with TRBJ2-5; 11 nucleotides match TRBD2. There are 16 residues in the CDR3. J was trimmed by 2 bases and V by 5 bases; bases with no gene match: 7. In germline, CDR1 is SGHTA, CDR2 FQGNSA. The CDR3 is CASSKGLAEIQETQYF. CDR3 DNA: TGTGCCAGCAGCAAGGGACTAGCGGAAATACAAGAGACCCAGTACTTC.